This record concerns one T cell receptor (beta chain) sequence. The CDR3 runs 19 residues. This record comes from a study of blood T cell repertoires in COVID-19. Method: immunoSEQ multiplex PCR; TCRdb's copy keeps in-frame clones and lacks some. The sample records hundreds of thousands of clones, roughly 90% being singletons. Assignments of participants to cohorts depended upon their own reported clinical history. The chain uses TRBV21-1 and TRBJ1-2; TRBD1 is taken as the D call from the table, unchecked against the DNA. TRBV21-1 is noted as a pseudogene. Sequencing used PBMCs or T cells enriched from blood (not recorded which). This sequence originates from a woman aged 45-59 years who had been exposed to COVID-19. The CDR3 protein is CASSGSSRDRGIGYYGYTF. The CDR3 DNA follows: TGTGCCAGCAGCGGGTCTTCTCGTGACAGGGGTATTGGGTACTATGGCTACACCTTC.